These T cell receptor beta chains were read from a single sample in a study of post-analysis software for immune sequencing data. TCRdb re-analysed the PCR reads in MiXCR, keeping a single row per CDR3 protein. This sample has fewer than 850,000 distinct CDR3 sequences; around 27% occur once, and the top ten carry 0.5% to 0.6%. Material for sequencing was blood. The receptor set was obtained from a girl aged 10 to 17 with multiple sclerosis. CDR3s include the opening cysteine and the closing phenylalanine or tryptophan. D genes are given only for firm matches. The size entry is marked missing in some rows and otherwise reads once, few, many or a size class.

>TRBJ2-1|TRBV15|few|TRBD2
CATGGASGGPARYNEQFF
TGTGCCACCGGAGGGGCTAGCGGGGGTCCCGCCCGTTACAATGAGCAGTTCTTC
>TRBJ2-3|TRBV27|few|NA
CASSPGTLLLDTQYF
TGTGCCAGCAGTCCTGGGACTCTTTTATTAGATACGCAGTATTTT
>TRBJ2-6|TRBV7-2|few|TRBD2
CASSLSGTSSGANVLTF
TGTGCCAGCAGCTTATCCGGGACTAGCTCTGGGGCCAACGTCCTGACTTTC
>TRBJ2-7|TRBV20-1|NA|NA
CSARASHEGRYEQDF
TGCAGTGCTAGAGCCTCCCATGAAGGGCGCTACGAGCAGGACTTC
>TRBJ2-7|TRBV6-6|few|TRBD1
CASSRDRGYYEQYF
TGTGCCAGCTCCCGGGACAGGGGGTATTACGAGCAGTACTTC
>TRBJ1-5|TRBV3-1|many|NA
CASSPGGFNQPQHF
TGTGCCAGCAGCCCGGGAGGGTTCAATCAGCCCCAGCATTTT
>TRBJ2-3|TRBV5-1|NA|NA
CASSLREGRNTDTQYF
TGCGCCAGCAGCTTGCGCGAGGGGCGAAACACAGATACGCAGTATTTT
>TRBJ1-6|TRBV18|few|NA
CASSPRDNSPLHF
TGTGCCAGCTCACCACGGGACAATTCACCCCTCCACTTT
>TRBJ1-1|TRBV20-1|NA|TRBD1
CSARWDSRNTEAFF
TGCAGTGCTAGATGGGACAGCCGGAACACTGAAGCTTTCTTT
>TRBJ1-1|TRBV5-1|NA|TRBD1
CASSLAGQGASEAFF
TGCGCCAGCAGCTTGGCCGGACAGGGGGCGTCTGAAGCTTTCTTT
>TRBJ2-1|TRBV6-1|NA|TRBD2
CASAAQSQLAGGSNEQFF
TGTGCCAGCGCAGCCCAGTCCCAACTAGCGGGAGGGTCCAATGAGCAGTTCTTC
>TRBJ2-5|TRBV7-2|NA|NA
CASSVHWETQYF
TGTGCCAGCAGCGTACACTGGGAGACCCAGTACTTC
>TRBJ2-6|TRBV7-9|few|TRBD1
CASSPRQGPGANVLTF
TGTGCCAGCAGCCCTCGACAGGGACCCGGGGCCAACGTCCTGACTTTC
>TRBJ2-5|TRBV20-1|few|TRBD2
CSARDWAGVGETQYF
TGCAGTGCTAGAGATTGGGCGGGAGTGGGGGAGACCCAGTACTTC
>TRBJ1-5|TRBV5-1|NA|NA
CASSLDGGSGNQPQHF
TGCGCCAGCAGCTTGGATGGGGGCTCGGGCAATCAGCCCCAGCATTTT
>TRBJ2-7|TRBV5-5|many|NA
CASSLVGRSTYEQYF
TGTGCCAGCAGCTTGGTCGGCAGGTCGACCTACGAGCAGTACTTC
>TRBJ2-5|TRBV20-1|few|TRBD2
CSGVSGGETQYF
TGCAGCGGAGTATCGGGAGGAGAGACCCAGTACTTC
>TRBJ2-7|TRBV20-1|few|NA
CSARDTADYEQYF
TGCAGTGCTAGAGATACGGCCGACTACGAGCAGTACTTC
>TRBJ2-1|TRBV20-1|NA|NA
CSARVIYNEQFF
TGCAGTGCCAGGGTCATCTACAATGAGCAGTTCTTC
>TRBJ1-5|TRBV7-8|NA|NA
CASSPSNSNQPQHF
TGTGCCAGCAGCCCGAGCAACAGCAATCAGCCCCAGCATTTT
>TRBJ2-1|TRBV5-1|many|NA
CASSLVDGSSYNEQFF
TGCGCCAGCAGCTTGGTCGACGGGTCCTCCTACAATGAGCAGTTCTTC
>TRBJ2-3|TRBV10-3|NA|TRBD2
CAIGTSGMDTDTQYF
TGTGCCATCGGAACTAGCGGGATGGACACAGATACGCAGTATTTT
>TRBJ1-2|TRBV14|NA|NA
CASSLQPSVYGYTF
TGTGCCAGCAGCCTCCAGCCAAGTGTCTATGGCTACACCTTC
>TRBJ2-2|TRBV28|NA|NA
CASSHGGELFF
TGTGCCAGCAGCCATGGGGGGGAGCTGTTTTTT
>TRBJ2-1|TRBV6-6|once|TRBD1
CASSDRGREETQFF
TGTGCCAGCAGTGACAGGGGGCGCGAGGAGACCCAGTTCTTC
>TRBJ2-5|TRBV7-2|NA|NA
CASSTGYETQYF
TGTGCCAGCAGTACAGGGTACGAGACCCAGTACTTC
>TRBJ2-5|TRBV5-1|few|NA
CASSLAMGEETQYF
TGCGCCAGCAGCTTGGCAATGGGGGAAGAGACCCAGTACTTC
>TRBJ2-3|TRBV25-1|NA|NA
CASSDDRPGDTQYF
TGTGCCAGCAGTGACGACAGACCTGGGGATACGCAGTATTTT
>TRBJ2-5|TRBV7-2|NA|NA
CASSLGLAQEAQYF
TGTGCCAGCAGCTTAGGGCTAGCGCAAGAGGCCCAGTACTTC
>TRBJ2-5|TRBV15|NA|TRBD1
CATSFETGGLETQYF
TGTGCCACCAGCTTTGAGACAGGGGGCCTGGAGACCCAGTACTTC
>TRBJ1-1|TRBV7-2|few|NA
CASSLHVGGPVTEAFF
TGTGCCAGCAGCCTACACGTCGGGGGGCCCGTGACTGAAGCTTTCTTT
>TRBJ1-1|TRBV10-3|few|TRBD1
CATQQGKVWPPNDGAFF
TGTGCCACCCAACAGGGGAAGGTGTGGCCACCGAACGATGGAGCTTTCTTT
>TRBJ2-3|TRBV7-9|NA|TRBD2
CASSPEGLAAQTDTQYF
TGTGCCAGCAGTCCCGAGGGGCTAGCGGCACAGACAGATACGCAGTATTTT
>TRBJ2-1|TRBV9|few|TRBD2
CASSSLAGGWTEQFF
TGTGCCAGCAGTTCGTTAGCGGGAGGGTGGACTGAGCAGTTCTTC
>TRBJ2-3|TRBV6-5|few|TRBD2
CASSPSGLAGVWTDTQYF
TGTGCCAGCAGTCCCTCGGGACTAGCGGGAGTTTGGACAGATACGCAGTATTTT
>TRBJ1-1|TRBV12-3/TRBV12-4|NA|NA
CASSRETEMNTEAFF
TGTGCCAGCAGCAGAGAGACAGAGATGAACACTGAAGCTTTCTTT
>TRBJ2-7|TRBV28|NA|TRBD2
CASVTGGPYEQYF
TGTGCCAGCGTAACGGGAGGCCCGTACGAGCAGTACTTC
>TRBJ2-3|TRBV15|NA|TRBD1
CATSRRITGTGGADTQYF
TGTGCCACCAGCAGGCGAATTACCGGGACAGGGGGCGCGGATACGCAGTATTTT
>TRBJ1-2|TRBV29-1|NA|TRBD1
CSAAGTGDTGGHTF
TGCAGCGCGGCCGGGACAGGGGACACAGGGGGCCACACCTTC
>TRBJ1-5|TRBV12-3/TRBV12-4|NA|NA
CASSPRQGIVNQPQHF
TGTGCCAGCAGCCCTCGTCAAGGGATTGTGAATCAGCCCCAGCATTTT
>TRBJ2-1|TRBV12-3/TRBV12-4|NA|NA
CASRVSSLRSNEQFF
TGTGCCAGCAGAGTTTCAAGCCTACGTTCCAATGAGCAGTTCTTC
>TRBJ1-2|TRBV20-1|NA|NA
CSASAQGVNYGYTF
TGCAGTGCTAGTGCGCAGGGCGTAAACTATGGCTACACCTTC
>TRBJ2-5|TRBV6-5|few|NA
CASSYLGRDKQYF
TGTGCCAGCAGTTACCTTGGTAGGGACAAGCAGTACTTC
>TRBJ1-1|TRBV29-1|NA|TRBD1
CSARLTGGMNTEAFF
TGCAGCGCCAGATTGACAGGGGGGATGAACACTGAAGCTTTCTTT
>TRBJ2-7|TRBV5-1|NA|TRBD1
CASSLIGDRDVEQYF
TGCGCCAGCAGCCTAATCGGGGACAGGGATGTCGAGCAGTACTTC